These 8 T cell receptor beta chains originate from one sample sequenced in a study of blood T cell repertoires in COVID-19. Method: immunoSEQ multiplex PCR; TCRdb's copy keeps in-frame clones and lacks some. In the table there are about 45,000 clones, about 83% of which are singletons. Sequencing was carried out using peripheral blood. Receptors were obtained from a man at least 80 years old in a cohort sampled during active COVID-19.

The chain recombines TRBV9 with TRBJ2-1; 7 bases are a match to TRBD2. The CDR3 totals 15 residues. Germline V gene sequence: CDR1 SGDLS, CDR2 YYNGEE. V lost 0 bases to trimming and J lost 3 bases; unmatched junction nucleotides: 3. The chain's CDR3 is CASSVAGDYYNEQFF. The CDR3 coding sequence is TGTGCCAGCAGCGTAGCGGGGGACTACTACAATGAGCAGTTCTTC.

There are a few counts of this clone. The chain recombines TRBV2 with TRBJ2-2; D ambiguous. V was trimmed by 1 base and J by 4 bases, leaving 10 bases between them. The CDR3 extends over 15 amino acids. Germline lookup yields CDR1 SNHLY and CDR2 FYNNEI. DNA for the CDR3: TGTGCCAGCAGTGAAGAAGCAGGTCGCACCGGGGAGCTGTTTTTT. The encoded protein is CASSEEAGRTGELFF.

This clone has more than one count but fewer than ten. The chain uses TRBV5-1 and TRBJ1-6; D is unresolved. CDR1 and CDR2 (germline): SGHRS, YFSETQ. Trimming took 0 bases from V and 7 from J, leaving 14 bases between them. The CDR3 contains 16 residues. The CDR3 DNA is TGCGCCAGCAGCTTGGATTTCACCCGAGGCAATTCACCCCTCCACTTT. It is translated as CASSLDFTRGNSPLHF. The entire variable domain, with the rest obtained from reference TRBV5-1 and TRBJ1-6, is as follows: KAGVTQTPRYLIKTRGQQVTLSCSPISGHRSVSWYQQTPGQGLQFLFEYFSETQRNKGNFPGRFSGRQFSNSRSEMNVSTLELGDSALYLCASSLDFTRGNSPLHFGNGTRLTVT.

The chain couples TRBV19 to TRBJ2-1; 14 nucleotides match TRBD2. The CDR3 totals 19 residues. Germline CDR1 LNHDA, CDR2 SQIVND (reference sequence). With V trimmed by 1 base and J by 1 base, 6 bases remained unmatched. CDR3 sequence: CASSIGGTSGSTSYNEQFF. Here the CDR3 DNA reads TGTGCCAGTAGTATAGGGGGGACTAGCGGGAGTACTTCCTACAATGAGCAGTTCTTC.

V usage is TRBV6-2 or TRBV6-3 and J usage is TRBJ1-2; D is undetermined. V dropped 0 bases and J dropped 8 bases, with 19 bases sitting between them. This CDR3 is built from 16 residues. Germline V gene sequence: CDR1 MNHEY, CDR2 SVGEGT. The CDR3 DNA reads TGTGCCAGCAGTTACTCGATATCCAGGATGACTAGGGGCTACACCTTC. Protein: CASSYSISRMTRGYTF.

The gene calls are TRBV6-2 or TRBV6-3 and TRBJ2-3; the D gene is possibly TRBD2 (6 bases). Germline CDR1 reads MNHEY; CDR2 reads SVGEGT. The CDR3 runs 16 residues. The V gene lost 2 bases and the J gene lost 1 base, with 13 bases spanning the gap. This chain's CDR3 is CASSYGGRGGTDTQYF. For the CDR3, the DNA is TGTGCCAGCAGTTACGGCGGACGCGGGGGCACAGATACGCAGTATTTT.

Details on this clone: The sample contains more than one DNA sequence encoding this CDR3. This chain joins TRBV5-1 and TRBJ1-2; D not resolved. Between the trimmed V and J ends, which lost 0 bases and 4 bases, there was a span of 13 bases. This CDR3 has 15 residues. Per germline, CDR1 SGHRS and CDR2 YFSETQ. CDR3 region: CASSLGTPGFYGYTF. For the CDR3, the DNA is TGCGCCAGCAGCTTGGGTACCCCGGGATTCTATGGCTACACCTTC.

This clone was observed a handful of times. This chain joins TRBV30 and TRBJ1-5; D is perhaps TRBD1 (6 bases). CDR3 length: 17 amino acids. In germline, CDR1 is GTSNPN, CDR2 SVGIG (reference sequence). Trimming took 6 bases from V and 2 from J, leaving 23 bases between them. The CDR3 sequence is CACVAQSGVYGNQPQHF. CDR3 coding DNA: TGTGCCTGCGTAGCCCAGTCAGGGGTTTATGGCAATCAGCCCCAGCATTTT.